Each of the 21 T cell receptor beta chains below was sequenced from the same sample in a study of T cell responses to AZD1222 COVID-19 vaccine listed by TCRdb under 2021. The receptor library was made with the immunoSEQ multiplex PCR assay. The clones in this table, taken by TCRdb from immuneACCESS, are in-frame only. Not every clone is retained; where verified, under half of the shortfall comes from an unresolved V gene, and the cause of the rest is unknown. The table for this sample lists approximately 140,000 clones; 93% of them were counted only once. The top ten constitute around 4.7% of the sample. Sample time point, as interpreted from the label and publication: baseline before first vaccination. This material consisted of peripheral blood, taken on day 0 of AZD1222 vaccination. These receptors originate from an adult in good health.

The V call is TRBV7-9, the J call TRBJ2-2, with no clear D. The CDR3 loop spans 14 amino acids. The germline gives CDR1 SEHNR, CDR2 FQNEAQ (reference sequence). V lost 1 base and J lost 5, with 8 bases in between. As DNA, the CDR3 is TGTGCCAGCAGCTTAGTCGCGGTTACCGGGGAGCTGTTTTTT. Protein product: CASSLVAVTGELFF.

This clone was recorded a few times. The chain's CDR3 is CASSLGRVGYEQYF. In DNA, the CDR3 is TGCGCCAGCAGCTTAGGCAGGGTTGGATACGAGCAGTACTTC. V usage is TRBV5-1 and J usage is TRBJ2-7; weak D call: TRBD1 (5 bases). Trimming took 2 bases from V and 4 from J, leaving 13 bases between them. Germline CDR1 is SGHRS and CDR2 is YFSETQ. There are 14 residues in the CDR3.

This chain uses TRBV5-1 with TRBJ2-7; 8 positions agree with TRBD2. Losses at the gene ends were 3 bases for V and 3 bases for J; bases not matched to a gene: 14. Per the germline V gene, CDR1 is SGHRS and CDR2 is YFSETQ. The CDR3 has 17 amino acids. The CDR3 loop reads CASSSGLVGARSYEQYF. The CDR3 region has the DNA TGCGCCAGCAGCTCGGGACTAGTTGGAGCCCGAAGCTACGAGCAGTACTTC.

The V call is TRBV6-2 or TRBV6-3, the J call TRBJ2-7; D remains unclear. The CDR3 sequence is 12 residues long. CDR1 is MNHEY and CDR2 is SVGEGT in the germline V gene. Trimming removed 2 bases at V and 5 bases at J, with 7 bases between. The CDR3 protein is CASSYHPNEQYF. CDR3 bases: TGTGCCAGCAGTTACCACCCCAACGAGCAGTACTTC.

The rearrangement links TRBV18 to TRBJ1-2; possible D gene TRBD1, 5 bases. Germline CDR1 is KGHSH and CDR2 is LQKENI. This CDR3 is 15 amino acids long. Trimming cost V 2 bases and J 4 bases, with 14 bases left between them. The CDR3 DNA sequence: TGTGCCAGCTCACCATTCGCGGACACCTCCTATGGCTACACCTTC. It translates to CASSPFADTSYGYTF.

This chain uses TRBV6-5 with TRBJ2-7; either TRBD1 or TRBD2 may fit D (7 bases each). Germline CDR1 and CDR2: MNHEY and SVGAGI. This CDR3 region has 13 residues. Trimming stripped 5 bases from V and 5 bases from J, with 13 bases between. This chain's CDR3 is CASSLRGGHEQYF. For the CDR3, the DNA is TGTGCCAGCAGTCTCAGGGGGGGCCACGAGCAGTACTTC.

In the case of this clone: The germline gene is not matched at one end of the junction; a read error may be the cause. In DNA, the CDR3 is TGTGCTAGCAGCTTAGGGGGCCTTGGCTACACCTTC. This encodes CASSLGGLGYTF. The genes are TRBV7-7 and TRBJ1-2, with 7 bases that match TRBD1. The CDR3 is 12 amino acids. Germline lookup yields CDR1 SSHAT and CDR2 FNYEAQ (reference sequence).

The gene calls are TRBV2 and TRBJ2-5; 7 bases are a match to TRBD1. CDR3 length: 14 amino acids. Losses at the gene ends were 7 bases for V and 1 base for J; bases not matched to a gene: 6. Germline lookup yields CDR1 SNHLY and CDR2 FYNNEI. The CDR3 is CASKGTASQETQYF. The CDR3 DNA is TGTGCCAGCAAAGGGACAGCTAGCCAAGAGACCCAGTACTTC. Drawing the rest from reference TRBV2 and TRBJ2-5, the complete variable domain is EPEVTQTPSHQVTQMGQEVILRCVPISNHLYFYWYRQILGQKVEFLVSFYNNEISEKSEIFDDQFSVERPDGSNFTLKIRSTKLEDSAMYFCASKGTASQETQYFGPGTRLLVL.

The gene calls are TRBV12-3 or TRBV12-4 and TRBJ1-5, with a weak D call TRBD1 (5 bases). V shed 5 bases and J shed 9 bases, with 14 bases lying between them. CDR3 length equals 13 residues. This CDR3 is CASSTGTVAPQHF. Written as DNA, the CDR3 is TGTGCCAGCAGTACCGGGACGGTGGCGCCCCAGCATTTT.

The chain employs TRBV6-2 or TRBV6-3 and TRBJ2-7, with 7 bases matching TRBD1. Germline trimming cut 4 bases from V and 2 bases from J; bases unmatched to any gene: 14. This CDR3 is built from 17 residues. The germline gives CDR1 MNHEY, CDR2 SVGEGT. The CDR3 loop is CASSSELDRLGPYEQYF. CDR3 nucleotide sequence: TGTGCCAGCAGTTCCGAGTTGGACAGGCTGGGTCCCTACGAGCAGTACTTC.

DNA for the CDR3: TGTGCCAGCTCACCCTCCGGGACAGGAAGTTTCACTGAAGCTTTCTTT. Its translation is CASSPSGTGSFTEAFF. The chain couples TRBV18 to TRBJ1-1; the match to TRBD1 covers 8 bases. Unmatched junction bases numbered 10, after V lost 3 bases and J lost 4 bases. CDR3 size: 16 residues. CDR1 and CDR2 (germline): KGHSH, LQKENI. The full variable domain, completed using reference TRBV18 and TRBJ1-1, is NAGVMQNPRHLVRRRGQEARLRCSPMKGHSHVYWYRQLPEEGLKFMVYLQKENIIDESGMPKERFSAEFPKEGPSILRIQQVVRGDSAAYFCASSPSGTGSFTEAFFGQGTRLTVV.

The rearrangement joins TRBV7-9 to TRBJ2-7; D is possibly TRBD1 or TRBD2 (6 bases each). There are 15 residues in the CDR3. The germline V gene encodes CDR1 SEHNR and CDR2 FQNEAQ (reference sequence). V lost 3 bases and J lost 3, with 15 bases in between. This chain's CDR3 is CASSFAQGRNYEQYF. The CDR3 DNA is TGTGCCAGCAGCTTCGCCCAGGGGAGGAACTACGAGCAGTACTTC. The whole variable domain, filled in from reference TRBV7-9 and TRBJ2-7, reads DTGVSQNPRHKITKRGQNVTFRCDPISEHNRLYWYRQTLGQGPEFLTYFQNEAQLEKSRLLSDRFSAERPKGSFSTLEIQRTEQGDSAMYLCASSFAQGRNYEQYFGPGTRLTVT.

This chain connects TRBV5-1 to TRBJ1-2, with 7 bases aligning to TRBD1. The CDR3 runs 13 residues. Losses at the gene ends were 3 bases for V and 9 bases for J; bases not matched to a gene: 8. Germline assignment: CDR1 SGHRS and CDR2 YFSETQ. In DNA, the CDR3 is TGCGCCAGCAGCTCCCGGGACAGTATGAGCTACACCTTC. Translating it yields CASSSRDSMSYTF. The full variable domain, rest sourced from reference TRBV5-1 and TRBJ1-2, is KAGVTQTPRYLIKTRGQQVTLSCSPISGHRSVSWYQQTPGQGLQFLFEYFSETQRNKGNFPGRFSGRQFSNSRSEMNVSTLELGDSALYLCASSSRDSMSYTFGSGTRLTVV.

The table lists this clone with a count of one. The chain has TRBV28 and TRBJ2-2, with 11 bases lining up with TRBD2. V shed 6 bases and J 3 bases; nucleotides not matched to a gene: 6. The CDR3 covers 16 residues. Germline V lookup: CDR1 MDHEN, CDR2 SYDVKM. CDR3 amino acids: CASRIAGGTYTGELFF. CDR3 bases: TGTGCCAGCAGGATAGCGGGAGGGACCTACACCGGGGAGCTGTTTTTT.

The J gene is TRBJ2-1, the V gene TRBV4-1, with 7 positions matching TRBD2. The CDR3 spans 19 residues. CDR1 is MGHRA and CDR2 is YSYEKL in the germline V gene. The ends lost 0 bases at V and 6 bases at J; junction bases unmatched: 17. The CDR3 bases are TGCGCCAGCAGCCAAGATGGGAACGTCGTTAGCGGGTTAGGCAATGAGCAGTTCTTC. Translated: CASSQDGNVVSGLGNEQFF.

The V gene is TRBV18, the J gene TRBJ2-2, with D perhaps matching TRBD1 (6 bases). Trimming stripped 2 bases from V and 4 bases from J, with 11 bases between. The germline V gene encodes CDR1 KGHSH and CDR2 LQKENI. The CDR3 has 15 amino acids. The CDR3 bases are TGTGCCAGCTCACCAGGGGGCAGTAGCACCGGGGAGCTGTTTTTT. It translates to CASSPGGSSTGELFF.

The rearrangement uses TRBV2 and TRBJ2-1; 10 bases are shared with TRBD1. Germline CDR1 SNHLY, CDR2 FYNNEI. Trimming removed 6 bases from V and 6 bases from J; junction bases left unmatched: 11. The CDR3 is made up of 16 amino acids. CDR3 amino acids: CASSPRTGGTTNEQFF. Here the CDR3 DNA reads TGTGCCAGCAGCCCTCGGACAGGGGGGACGACCAATGAGCAGTTCTTC.

The chain employs TRBV5-1 and TRBJ1-2; 8 nucleotides align to TRBD1. Germline V gene lookup returns CDR1 SGHRS and CDR2 YFSETQ. J lost 5 bases, V lost 4 bases, and 13 bases had no gene match. This CDR3 contains 16 residues. CDR3 region: CASSPGSGQAAYGYTF. CDR3 in DNA: TGCGCCAGCAGCCCCGGGTCGGGACAGGCTGCATATGGCTACACCTTC.

This clone occurred once. This chain links TRBV18 with TRBJ2-1, with D maybe TRBD1 (6 bases). V lost 0 bases and J 6 bases, leaving 15 bases between the germline ends. The CDR3 loop spans 16 amino acids. The V gene's germline CDR1 is KGHSH and CDR2 LQKENI. The DNA for the CDR3 is TGTGCCAGCTCACCACCGTGGTCAGGCAGGGGCAATGAGCAGTTCTTC. Protein product: CASSPPWSGRGNEQFF.

This clone was picked up a small number of times. The chain has TRBV5-6 and TRBJ2-7; D ambiguous. Looked up from germline, CDR1 is SGHDT and CDR2 is YYEEEE. The CDR3 runs to 14 residues. V was trimmed by 2 bases and J by 3 bases, leaving 12 bases between them. The CDR3 nucleotides are TGTGCCAGCAGCTTTTGGGGTCGAAACTACGAGCAGTACTTC. Protein: CASSFWGRNYEQYF.

The V call is TRBV9, the J call TRBJ1-2, with a weak D call TRBD1 (5 bases). This CDR3 has 15 residues. CDR1 and CDR2 (germline): SGDLS, YYNGEE. The germline V and J ends were trimmed by 0 bases and 5 bases, with 14 bases remaining between them. The CDR3 region is CASSVATGLPYGYTF. As DNA, the CDR3 is TGTGCCAGCAGCGTAGCAACGGGACTACCTTATGGCTACACCTTC. Complete variable domain (other parts from reference TRBV9 and TRBJ1-2): DSGVTQTPKHLITATGQRVTLRCSPRSGDLSVYWYQQSLDQGLQFLIQYYNGEERAKGNILERFSAQQFPDLHSELNLSSLELGDSALYFCASSVATGLPYGYTFGSGTRLTVV.